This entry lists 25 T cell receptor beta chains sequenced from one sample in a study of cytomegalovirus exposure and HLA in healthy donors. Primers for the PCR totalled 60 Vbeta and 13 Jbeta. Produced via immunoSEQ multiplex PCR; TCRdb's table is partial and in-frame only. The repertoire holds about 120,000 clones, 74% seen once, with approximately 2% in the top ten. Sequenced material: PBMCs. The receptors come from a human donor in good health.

Here the CDR3 reads CASSLEQGRSYEQYF. CDR3 nucleotides: TGTGCCAGCAGCTTAGAACAGGGAAGGAGCTACGAGCAGTACTTC. The V gene is TRBV7-2, the J gene TRBJ2-7, with D possibly matching TRBD1 (6 bases). The V and J ends lost 1 base and 3 bases respectively, with 13 bases between them. This CDR3 region has 15 residues. Germline V gives CDR1 SGHTA, CDR2 FQGNSA.

The CDR3 DNA is TGTGCCAGCAGCTCCCCCGAGACTGATAACACCGGGGAGCTGTTTTTT. This gives the protein CASSSPETDNTGELFF. The rearrangement uses TRBV7-9 and TRBJ2-2; no clear D gene. This CDR3 has 16 amino acids. Trimming pared 4 bases from V and 2 bases from J, leaving 14 bases between. Germline V gene data show CDR1 as SEHNR and CDR2 as FQNEAQ (reference sequence).

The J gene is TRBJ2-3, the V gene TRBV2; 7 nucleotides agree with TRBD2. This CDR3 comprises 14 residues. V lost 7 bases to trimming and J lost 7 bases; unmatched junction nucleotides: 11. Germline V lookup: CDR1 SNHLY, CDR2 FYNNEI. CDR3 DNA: TGTGCCAGCAAACTTAACCAGGGACTATATACGCAGTATTTT. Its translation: CASKLNQGLYTQYF.

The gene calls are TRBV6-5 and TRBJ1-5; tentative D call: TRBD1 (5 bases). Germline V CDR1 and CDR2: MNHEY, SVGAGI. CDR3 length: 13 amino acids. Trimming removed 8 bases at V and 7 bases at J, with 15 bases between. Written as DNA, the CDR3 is TGTGCCAGCGCTTCAGGGAGGTGGCAGCCCCAGCATTTT. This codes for CASASGRWQPQHF.

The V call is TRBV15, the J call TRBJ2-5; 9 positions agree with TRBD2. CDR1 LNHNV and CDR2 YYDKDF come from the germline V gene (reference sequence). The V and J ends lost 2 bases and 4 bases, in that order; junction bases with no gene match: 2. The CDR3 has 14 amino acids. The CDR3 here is CATSRSSGVETQYF. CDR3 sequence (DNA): TGTGCCACCAGCAGATCTAGCGGGGTAGAGACCCAGTACTTC.

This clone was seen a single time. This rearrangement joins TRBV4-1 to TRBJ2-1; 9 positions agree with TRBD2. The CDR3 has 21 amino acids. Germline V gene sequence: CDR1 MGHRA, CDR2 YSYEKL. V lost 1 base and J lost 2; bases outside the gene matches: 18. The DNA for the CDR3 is TGCGCCAGCAGCCAAGGGCGTCTAGCGGGACTCCGCGAGGGCCCCTACAATGAGCAGTTCTTC. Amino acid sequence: CASSQGRLAGLREGPYNEQFF.

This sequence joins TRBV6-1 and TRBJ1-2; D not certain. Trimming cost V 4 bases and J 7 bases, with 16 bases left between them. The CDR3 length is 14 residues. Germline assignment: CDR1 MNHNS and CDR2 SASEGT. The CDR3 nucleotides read TGTGCCAGCAGTGCGGAACGGCGGGGTAGTGGCTACACCTTC. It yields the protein CASSAERRGSGYTF.

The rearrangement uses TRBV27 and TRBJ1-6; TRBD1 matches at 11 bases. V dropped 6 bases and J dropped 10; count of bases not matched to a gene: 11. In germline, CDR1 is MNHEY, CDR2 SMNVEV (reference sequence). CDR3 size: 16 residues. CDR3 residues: CASSRRDRGSWSPLHF. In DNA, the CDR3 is TGTGCCAGCAGCCGCCGGGACAGGGGGTCTTGGTCACCCCTCCACTTT.

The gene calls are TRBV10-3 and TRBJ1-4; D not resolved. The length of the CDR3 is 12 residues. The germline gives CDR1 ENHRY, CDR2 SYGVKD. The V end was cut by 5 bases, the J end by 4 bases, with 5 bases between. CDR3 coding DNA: TGTGCCATCAGTTTCAGTAATGAAAAACTGTTTTTT. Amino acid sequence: CAISFSNEKLFF.

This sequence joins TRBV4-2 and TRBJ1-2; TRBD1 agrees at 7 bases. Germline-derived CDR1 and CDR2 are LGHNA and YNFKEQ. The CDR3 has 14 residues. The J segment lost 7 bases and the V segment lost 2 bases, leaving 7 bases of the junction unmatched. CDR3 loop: CASSQREGAVGYTF. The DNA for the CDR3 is TGTGCCAGCAGCCAAAGAGAGGGGGCGGTTGGCTACACCTTC.

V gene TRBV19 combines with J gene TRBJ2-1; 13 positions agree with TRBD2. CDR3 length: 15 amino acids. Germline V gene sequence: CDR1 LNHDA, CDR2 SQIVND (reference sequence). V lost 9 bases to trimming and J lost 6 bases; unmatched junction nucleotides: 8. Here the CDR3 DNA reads TGTGCCAGCCTCAAAACTAGCGGGAGGGCCAATGAGCAGTTCTTC. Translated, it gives CASLKTSGRANEQFF.

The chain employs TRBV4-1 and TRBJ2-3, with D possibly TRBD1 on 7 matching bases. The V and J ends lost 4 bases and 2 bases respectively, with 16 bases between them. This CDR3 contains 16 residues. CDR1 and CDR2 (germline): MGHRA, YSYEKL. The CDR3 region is CASSPRLGQDTDTQYF. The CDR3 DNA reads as TGCGCCAGCAGCCCGAGACTAGGACAGGACACAGATACGCAGTATTTT.

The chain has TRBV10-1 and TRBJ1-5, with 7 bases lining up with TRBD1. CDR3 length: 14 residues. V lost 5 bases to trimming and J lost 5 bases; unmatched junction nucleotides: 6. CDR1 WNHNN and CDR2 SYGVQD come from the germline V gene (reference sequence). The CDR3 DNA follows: TGCGCCAGCAGTCCGGACAGGTTCGATCAGCCCCAGCATTTT. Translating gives CASSPDRFDQPQHF.

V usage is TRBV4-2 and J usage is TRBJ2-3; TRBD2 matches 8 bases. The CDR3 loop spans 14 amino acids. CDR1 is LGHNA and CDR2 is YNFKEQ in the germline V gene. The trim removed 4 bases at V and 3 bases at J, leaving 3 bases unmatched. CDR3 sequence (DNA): TGTGCCAGCAGCCCCGGGGGGGCAACAGATACGCAGTATTTT. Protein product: CASSPGGATDTQYF.

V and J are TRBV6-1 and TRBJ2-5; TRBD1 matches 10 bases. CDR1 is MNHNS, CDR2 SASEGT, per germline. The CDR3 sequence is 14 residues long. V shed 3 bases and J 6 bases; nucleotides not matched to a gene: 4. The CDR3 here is CASSDWDRGKTQYF. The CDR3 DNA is TGTGCCAGCAGTGACTGGGACAGGGGTAAGACCCAGTACTTC.

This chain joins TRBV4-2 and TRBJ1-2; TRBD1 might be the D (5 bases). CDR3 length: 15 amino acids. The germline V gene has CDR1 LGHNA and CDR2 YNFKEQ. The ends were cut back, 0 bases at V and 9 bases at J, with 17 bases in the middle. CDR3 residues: CASSQEGGGGGSYTF. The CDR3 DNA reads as TGTGCCAGCAGCCAAGAGGGGGGAGGTGGGGGTAGCTACACCTTC.

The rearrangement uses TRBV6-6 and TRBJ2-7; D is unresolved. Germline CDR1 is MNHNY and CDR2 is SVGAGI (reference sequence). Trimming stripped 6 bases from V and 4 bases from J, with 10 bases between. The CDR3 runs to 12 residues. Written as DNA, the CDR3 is TGTGCCAGCAGCCTCCGTATTTACGAGCAGTACTTC. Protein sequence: CASSLRIYEQYF.

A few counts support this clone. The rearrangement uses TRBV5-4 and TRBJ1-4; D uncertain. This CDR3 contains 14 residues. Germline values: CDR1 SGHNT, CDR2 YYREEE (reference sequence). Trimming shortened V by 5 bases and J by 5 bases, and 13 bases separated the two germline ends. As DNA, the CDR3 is TGTGCCAGCAGTATGGCACAGAACAATGAAAAACTGTTTTTT. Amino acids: CASSMAQNNEKLFF.

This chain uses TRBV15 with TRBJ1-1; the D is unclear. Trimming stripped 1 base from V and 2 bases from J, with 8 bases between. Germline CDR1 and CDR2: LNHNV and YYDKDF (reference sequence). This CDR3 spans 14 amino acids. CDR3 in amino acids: CATSRGHRNTEAFF. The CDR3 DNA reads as TGTGCCACCAGCAGAGGACACAGAAACACTGAAGCTTTCTTT.

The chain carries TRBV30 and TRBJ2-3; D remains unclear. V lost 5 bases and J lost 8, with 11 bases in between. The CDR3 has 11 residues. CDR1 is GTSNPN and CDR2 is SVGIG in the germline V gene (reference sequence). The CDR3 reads CAWRLLGTQYF. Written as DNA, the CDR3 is TGTGCCTGGCGACTTCTGGGTACGCAGTATTTT. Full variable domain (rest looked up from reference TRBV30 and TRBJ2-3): SQTIHQWPATLVQPVGSPLSLECTVEGTSNPNLYWYRQAAGRGLQLLFYSVGIGQISSEVPQNLSASRPQDRQFILSSKKLLLSDSGFYLCAWRLLGTQYFGPGTRLTVL.

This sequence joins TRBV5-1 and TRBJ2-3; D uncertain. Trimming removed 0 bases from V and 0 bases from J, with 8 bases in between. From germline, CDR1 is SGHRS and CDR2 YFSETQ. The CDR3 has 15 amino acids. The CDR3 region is CASSLVAESTDTQYF. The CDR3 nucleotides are TGCGCCAGCAGCTTGGTGGCGGAGAGCACAGATACGCAGTATTTT.

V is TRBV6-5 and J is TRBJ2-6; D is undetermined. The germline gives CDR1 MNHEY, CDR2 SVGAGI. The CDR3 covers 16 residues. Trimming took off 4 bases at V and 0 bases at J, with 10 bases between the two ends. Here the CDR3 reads CASSSLSRSGANVLTF. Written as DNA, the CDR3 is TGTGCCAGCAGTTCCCTAAGTCGCTCTGGGGCCAACGTCCTGACTTTC.

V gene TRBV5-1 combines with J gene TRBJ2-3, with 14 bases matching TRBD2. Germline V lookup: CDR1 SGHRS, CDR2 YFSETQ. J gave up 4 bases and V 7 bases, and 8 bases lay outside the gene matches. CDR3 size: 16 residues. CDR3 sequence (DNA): TGCGCCAGCGGCGGACTAGCGGGAGGTCGCGCAGATACGCAGTATTTT. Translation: CASGGLAGGRADTQYF.

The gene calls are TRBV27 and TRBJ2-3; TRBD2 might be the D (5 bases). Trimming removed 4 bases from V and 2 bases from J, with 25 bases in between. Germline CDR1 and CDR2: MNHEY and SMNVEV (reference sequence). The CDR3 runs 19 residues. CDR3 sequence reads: CASSSYPGFGLGATDTQYF. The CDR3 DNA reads TGTGCCAGCAGTTCCTATCCGGGCTTCGGACTTGGTGCCACAGATACGCAGTATTTT.

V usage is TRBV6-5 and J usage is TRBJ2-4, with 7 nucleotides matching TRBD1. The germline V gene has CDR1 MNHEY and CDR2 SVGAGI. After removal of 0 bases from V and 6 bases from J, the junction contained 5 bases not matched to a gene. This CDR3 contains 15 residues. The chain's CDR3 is CASSYSRAGGNIQYF. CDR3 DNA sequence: TGTGCCAGCAGTTACTCGAGGGCAGGGGGAAACATTCAGTACTTC.